Given below is one TCR beta chain in context. The data stem from a study of blood T cells in healthy people across ages. Combining a sample-barcoded 5' primer with a J-beta primer mix, a second PCR ran for 7 to 11 cycles. TCRdb recomputed calls from the 5' RACE reads with MiXCR, one row per CDR3 protein. The data hold 540,000 or so distinct CDR3 sequences, with under 55% observed a single time. The clonotype was recovered from a man aged 80 or over in good health. The source material was blood.

The CDR3: CASSPQYTGELFF. As DNA, the CDR3 is TGTGCCAGCAGTCCGCAATACACCGGGGAGCTGTTTTTT. This chain connects TRBV27 to TRBJ2-2; D gene uncertain. This CDR3 is built from 13 residues. V lost 5 bases and J 3 bases, leaving 7 bases between the germline ends. Germline V gene lookup returns CDR1 MNHEY and CDR2 SMNVEV (reference sequence).